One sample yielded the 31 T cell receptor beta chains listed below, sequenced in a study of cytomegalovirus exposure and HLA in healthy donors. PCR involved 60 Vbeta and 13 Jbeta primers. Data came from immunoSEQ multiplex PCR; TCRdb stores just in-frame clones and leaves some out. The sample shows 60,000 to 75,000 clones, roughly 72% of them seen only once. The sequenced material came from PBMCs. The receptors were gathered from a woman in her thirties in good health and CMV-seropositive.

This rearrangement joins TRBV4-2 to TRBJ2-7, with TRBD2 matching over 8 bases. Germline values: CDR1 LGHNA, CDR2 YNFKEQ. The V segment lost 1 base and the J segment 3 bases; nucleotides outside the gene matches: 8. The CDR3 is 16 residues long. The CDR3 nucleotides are TGTGCCAGCAGCCAAGCTGGGGCAGCGGGGGACTACGAGCAGTACTTC. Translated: CASSQAGAAGDYEQYF.

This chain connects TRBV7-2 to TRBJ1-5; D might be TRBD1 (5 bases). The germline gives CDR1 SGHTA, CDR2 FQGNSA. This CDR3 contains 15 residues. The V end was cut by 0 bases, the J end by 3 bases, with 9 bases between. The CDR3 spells CASSLATGLNQPQHF. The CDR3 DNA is TGTGCCAGCAGCTTAGCAACGGGACTCAATCAGCCCCAGCATTTT.

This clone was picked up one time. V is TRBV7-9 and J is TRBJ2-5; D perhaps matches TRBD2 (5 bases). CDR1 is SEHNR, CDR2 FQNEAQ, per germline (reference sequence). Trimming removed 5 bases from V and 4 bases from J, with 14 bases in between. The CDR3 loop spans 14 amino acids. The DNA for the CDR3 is TGTGCCAGCAGCGCGCCTCGGGGTCGAGAGACCCAGTACTTC. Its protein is CASSAPRGRETQYF.

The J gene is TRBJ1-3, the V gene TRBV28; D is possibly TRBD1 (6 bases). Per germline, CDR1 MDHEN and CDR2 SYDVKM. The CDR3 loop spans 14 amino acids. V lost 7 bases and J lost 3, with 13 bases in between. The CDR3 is CASTEQGLGNTIYF. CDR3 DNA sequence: TGTGCCAGCACCGAACAGGGTCTTGGAAACACCATATATTTT.

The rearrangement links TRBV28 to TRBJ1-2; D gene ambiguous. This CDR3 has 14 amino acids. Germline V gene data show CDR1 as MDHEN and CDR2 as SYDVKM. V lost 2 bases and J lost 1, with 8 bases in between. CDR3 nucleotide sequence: TGTGCCAGCAGTTTACGCCAGATTAACTATGGCTACACCTTC. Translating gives CASSLRQINYGYTF.

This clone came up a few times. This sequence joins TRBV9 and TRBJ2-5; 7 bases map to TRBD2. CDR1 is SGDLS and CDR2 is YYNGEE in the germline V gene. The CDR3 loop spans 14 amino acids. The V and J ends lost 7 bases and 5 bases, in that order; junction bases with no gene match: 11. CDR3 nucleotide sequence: TGTGCCAGCGATTCTGGACTAGACGGGGAGACCCAGTACTTC. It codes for CASDSGLDGETQYF.

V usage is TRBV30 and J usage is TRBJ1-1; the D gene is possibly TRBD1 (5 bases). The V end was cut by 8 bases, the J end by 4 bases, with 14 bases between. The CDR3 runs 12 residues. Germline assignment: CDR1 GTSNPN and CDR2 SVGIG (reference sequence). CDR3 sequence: CAGDRGSTEAFF. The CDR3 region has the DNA TGTGCCGGCGACCGGGGGTCCACTGAAGCTTTCTTT.

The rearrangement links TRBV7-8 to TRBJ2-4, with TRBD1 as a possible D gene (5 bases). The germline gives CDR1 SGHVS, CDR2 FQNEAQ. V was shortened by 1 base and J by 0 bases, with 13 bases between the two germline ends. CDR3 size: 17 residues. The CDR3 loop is CASSLGVGHLAKNIQYF. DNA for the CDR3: TGTGCCAGCAGCTTAGGAGTAGGACACCTAGCCAAAAACATTCAGTACTTC.

This chain's CDR3 is CASSLRRGTVAYEQYF. The CDR3 bases are TGTGCCAGCAGCCTTCGAAGGGGGACAGTGGCCTACGAGCAGTACTTC. The chain couples TRBV14 to TRBJ2-7; 7 bases line up with TRBD1. V lost 4 bases to trimming and J lost 2 bases; unmatched junction nucleotides: 11. Looked up from germline, CDR1 is SGHDN and CDR2 is FVKESK. The CDR3 is made up of 16 amino acids.

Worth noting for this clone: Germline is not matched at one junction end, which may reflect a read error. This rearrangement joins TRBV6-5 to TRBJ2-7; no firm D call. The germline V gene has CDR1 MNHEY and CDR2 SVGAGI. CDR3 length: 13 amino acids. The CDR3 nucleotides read TGTGCCAGCAGCTACTCCTCGGGTCACGAGCAGTACTTC. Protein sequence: CASSYSSGHEQYF.

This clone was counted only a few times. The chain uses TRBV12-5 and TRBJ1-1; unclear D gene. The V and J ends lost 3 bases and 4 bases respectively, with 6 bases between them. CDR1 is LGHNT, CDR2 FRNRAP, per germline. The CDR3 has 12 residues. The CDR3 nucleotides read TGTGCTAGTGGTTTATCCCGCACTGAAGCTTTCTTT. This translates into CASGLSRTEAFF. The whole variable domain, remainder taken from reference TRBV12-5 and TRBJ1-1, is DARVTQTPRHKVTEMGQEVTMRCQPILGHNTVFWYRQTMMQGLELLAYFRNRAPLDDSGMPKDRFSAEMPDATLATLKIQPSEPRDSAVYFCASGLSRTEAFFGQGTRLTVV.

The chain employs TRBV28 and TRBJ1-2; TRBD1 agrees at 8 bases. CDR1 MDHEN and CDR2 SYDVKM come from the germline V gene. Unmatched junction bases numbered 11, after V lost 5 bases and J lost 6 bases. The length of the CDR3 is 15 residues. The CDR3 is CASSPTRDRSHGYTF. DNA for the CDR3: TGTGCCAGCAGTCCCACCCGGGACAGGAGTCATGGCTACACCTTC.

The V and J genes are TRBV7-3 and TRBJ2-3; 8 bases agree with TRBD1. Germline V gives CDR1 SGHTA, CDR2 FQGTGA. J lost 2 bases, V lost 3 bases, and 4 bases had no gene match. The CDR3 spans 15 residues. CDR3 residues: CASSFGTGPTDTQYF. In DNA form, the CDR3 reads TGTGCCAGCAGCTTCGGGACAGGCCCCACAGATACGCAGTATTTT.

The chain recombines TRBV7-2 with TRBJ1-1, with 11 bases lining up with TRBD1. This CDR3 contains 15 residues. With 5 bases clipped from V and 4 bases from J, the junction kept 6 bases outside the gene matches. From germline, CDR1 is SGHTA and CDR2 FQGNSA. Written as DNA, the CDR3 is TGTGCCAGCAGCCCCTGGACAGGGGGCGTCACTGAAGCTTTCTTT. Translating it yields CASSPWTGGVTEAFF.

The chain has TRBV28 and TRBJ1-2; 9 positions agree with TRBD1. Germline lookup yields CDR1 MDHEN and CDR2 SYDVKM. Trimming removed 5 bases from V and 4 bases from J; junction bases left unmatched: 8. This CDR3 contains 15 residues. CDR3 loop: CASSPRDRAGYGYTF. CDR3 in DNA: TGTGCCAGCAGTCCAAGGGACAGGGCGGGCTATGGCTACACCTTC.

The CDR3 DNA sequence: TGTGCCAGCAGGTCCAGGGGGCTCGCAGATACGCAGTATTTT. It translates to CASRSRGLADTQYF. V and J are TRBV6-5 and TRBJ2-3, with 8 bases fitting TRBD1. After removal of 6 bases from V and 4 bases from J, the junction contained 6 bases not matched to a gene. Germline V gene lookup returns CDR1 MNHEY and CDR2 SVGAGI. The CDR3 totals 14 residues.

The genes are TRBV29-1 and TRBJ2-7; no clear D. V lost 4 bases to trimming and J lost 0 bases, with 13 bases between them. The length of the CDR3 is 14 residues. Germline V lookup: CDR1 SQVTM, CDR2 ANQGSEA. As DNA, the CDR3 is TGCAGCGTTGTGCGGCTCTCCAGCTCCTACGAGCAGTACTTC. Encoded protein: CSVVRLSSSYEQYF.

The CDR3 sequence is CACSTQGGSGANVLTF. As DNA, the CDR3 is TGTGCCTGCTCCACTCAAGGGGGCTCTGGGGCCAACGTCCTGACTTTC. V gene TRBV30 combines with J gene TRBJ2-6; D may be TRBD1 (6 bases). The germline gives CDR1 GTSNPN, CDR2 SVGIG (reference sequence). V was pared by 6 bases and J by 0 bases, with 15 bases between. The CDR3 spans 16 residues.

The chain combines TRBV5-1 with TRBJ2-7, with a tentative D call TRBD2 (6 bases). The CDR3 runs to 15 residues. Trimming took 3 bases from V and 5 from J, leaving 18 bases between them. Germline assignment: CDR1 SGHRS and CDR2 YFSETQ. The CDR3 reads CASSWTAGSSNEQYF. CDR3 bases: TGCGCCAGCAGCTGGACGGCGGGGAGCAGCAACGAGCAGTACTTC.

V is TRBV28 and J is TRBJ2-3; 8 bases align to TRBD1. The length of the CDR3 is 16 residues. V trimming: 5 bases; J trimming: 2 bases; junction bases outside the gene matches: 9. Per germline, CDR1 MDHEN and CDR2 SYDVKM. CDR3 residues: CASSLRTGIDTDTQYF. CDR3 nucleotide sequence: TGTGCCAGCAGTCTCCGGACAGGGATAGACACAGATACGCAGTATTTT.

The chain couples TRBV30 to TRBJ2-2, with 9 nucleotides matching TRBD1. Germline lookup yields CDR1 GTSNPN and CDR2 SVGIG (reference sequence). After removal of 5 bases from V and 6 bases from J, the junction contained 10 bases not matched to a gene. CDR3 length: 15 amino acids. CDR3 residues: CAWGGTGRGPGELFF. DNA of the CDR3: TGTGCCTGGGGCGGGACAGGGAGAGGCCCCGGGGAGCTGTTTTTT.

Here the CDR3 reads CAWSLGENQPQHF. DNA for the CDR3: TGTGCCTGGAGCTTAGGGGAAAATCAGCCCCAGCATTTT. The chain is built from TRBV30 and TRBJ1-5; D might be TRBD1 (5 bases). Trimming took off 3 bases at V and 4 bases at J, with 10 bases between the two ends. The CDR3 has 13 residues. The germline CDR1 and CDR2 sequences are GTSNPN and SVGIG (reference sequence).

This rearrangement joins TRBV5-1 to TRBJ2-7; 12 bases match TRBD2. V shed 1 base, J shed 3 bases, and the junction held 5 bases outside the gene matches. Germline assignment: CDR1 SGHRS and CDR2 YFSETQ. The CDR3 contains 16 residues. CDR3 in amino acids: CASSLSTSGSLYEQYF. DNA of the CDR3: TGCGCCAGCAGCTTGTCGACTAGCGGGAGTCTCTACGAGCAGTACTTC.

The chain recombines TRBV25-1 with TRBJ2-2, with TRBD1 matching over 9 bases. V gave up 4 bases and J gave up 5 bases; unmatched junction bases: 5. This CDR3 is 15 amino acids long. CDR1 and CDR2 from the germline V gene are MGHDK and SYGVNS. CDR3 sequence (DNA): TGTGCCAGCAGTGTGGGACAGGGACGGACCGGGGAGCTGTTTTTT. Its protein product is CASSVGQGRTGELFF.

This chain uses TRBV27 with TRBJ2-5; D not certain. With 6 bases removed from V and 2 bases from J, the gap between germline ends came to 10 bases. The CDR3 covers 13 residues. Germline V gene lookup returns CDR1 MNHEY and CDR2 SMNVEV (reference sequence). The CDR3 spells CASSLLRQETQYF. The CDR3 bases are TGTGCCAGCAGCCTCCTCAGGCAAGAGACCCAGTACTTC.

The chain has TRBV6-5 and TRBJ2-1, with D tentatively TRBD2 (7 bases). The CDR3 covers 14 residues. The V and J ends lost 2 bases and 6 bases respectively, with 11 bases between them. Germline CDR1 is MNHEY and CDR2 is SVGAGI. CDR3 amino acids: CASSYLGGVNEQFF. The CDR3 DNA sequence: TGTGCCAGCAGTTACCTAGGGGGGGTCAATGAGCAGTTCTTC.

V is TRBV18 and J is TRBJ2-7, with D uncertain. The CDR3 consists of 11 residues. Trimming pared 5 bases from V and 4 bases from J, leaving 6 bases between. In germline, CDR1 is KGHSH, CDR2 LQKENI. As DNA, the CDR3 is TGTGCCAGCTCATCAGATTACGAGCAGTACTTC. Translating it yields CASSSDYEQYF.

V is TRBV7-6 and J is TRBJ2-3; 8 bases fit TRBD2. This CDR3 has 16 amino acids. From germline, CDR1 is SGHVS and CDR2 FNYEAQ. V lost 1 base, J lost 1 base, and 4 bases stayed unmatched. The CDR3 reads CASSLDGRDGTDTQYF. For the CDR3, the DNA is TGTGCCAGCAGCTTAGACGGGAGGGATGGCACAGATACGCAGTATTTT.

The CDR3 sequence: CASSRTGTGNTIYF. The CDR3 region has the DNA TGTGCCAGCAGCCGTACAGGAACTGGAAACACCATATATTTT. The V and J genes are TRBV5-6 and TRBJ1-3, with a weak D call TRBD1 (5 bases). With 4 bases removed from V and 2 bases from J, the gap between germline ends came to 10 bases. The CDR3 consists of 14 residues. Germline V CDR1 and CDR2: SGHDT, YYEEEE.

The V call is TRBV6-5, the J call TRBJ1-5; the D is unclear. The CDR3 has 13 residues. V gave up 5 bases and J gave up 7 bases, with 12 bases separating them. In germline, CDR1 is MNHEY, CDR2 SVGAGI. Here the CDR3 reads CASSGNSGQPQHF. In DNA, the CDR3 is TGTGCCAGCAGTGGGAATAGCGGGCAGCCCCAGCATTTT.

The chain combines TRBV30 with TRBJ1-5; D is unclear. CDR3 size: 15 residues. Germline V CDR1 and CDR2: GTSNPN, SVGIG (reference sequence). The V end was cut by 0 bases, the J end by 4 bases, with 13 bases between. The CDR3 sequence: CAWSVRGIWNQPQHF. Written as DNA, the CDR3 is TGTGCCTGGAGTGTACGGGGTATCTGGAATCAGCCCCAGCATTTT.